These 19 T cell receptor beta chains originate from one sample sequenced in a study of blood T cell repertoires in COVID-19. TCRdb keeps only in-frame clones here, not all; method: immunoSEQ multiplex PCR. Seen here are 250,000 or so clones, 83% observed once, and the top ten hold 3% to 4%. Sequences were obtained from PBMCs or T cells enriched from blood (not recorded which). These TCRs come from a woman between 35 and 50 years old who had been exposed to COVID-19.

This chain uses TRBV19 with TRBJ1-6; TRBD1 might be the D (5 bases). The CDR3 runs 19 residues. Germline values: CDR1 LNHDA, CDR2 SQIVND (reference sequence). V lost 3 bases and J lost 7, with 25 bases in between. The chain's CDR3 is CASSMQARAASRANSPLHF. In DNA, the CDR3 is TGTGCCAGTAGTATGCAGGCCAGGGCCGCCAGCCGAGCCAATTCACCCCTCCACTTT.

V and J are TRBV11-3 and TRBJ1-5; D is unresolved. This CDR3 spans 15 amino acids. Germline V gives CDR1 SGHNT, CDR2 YENEEA. Trimming removed 3 bases at V and 0 bases at J, with 9 bases between. The DNA for the CDR3 is TGTGCCAGCAGCTTGCAGGTTAATAGCAATCAGCCCCAGCATTTT. Translated, it gives CASSLQVNSNQPQHF.

The rearrangement links TRBV9 to TRBJ2-3, with TRBD2 matching over 7 bases. The CDR3 has 20 amino acids. Germline V CDR1 and CDR2: SGDLS, YYNGEE. V shed 3 bases, J shed 0 bases, and the junction held 19 bases outside the gene matches. CDR3 loop: CASSEKPWAGVTSSTDTQYF. DNA for the CDR3: TGTGCCAGCAGCGAGAAGCCTTGGGCGGGGGTTACCTCTAGCACAGATACGCAGTATTTT.

This clone was detected only a few times. The chain combines TRBV7-2 with TRBJ2-2, with 8 bases fitting TRBD2. Germline loops: CDR1 SGHTA, CDR2 FQGNSA. V lost 2 bases to trimming and J lost 0 bases; unmatched junction nucleotides: 5. This CDR3 has 17 amino acids. The CDR3 protein is CASSLSPGLANTGELFF. CDR3 in DNA: TGTGCCAGCAGCTTATCCCCGGGACTAGCGAACACCGGGGAGCTGTTTTTT.

This clone was detected once. The rearrangement uses TRBV6-5 and TRBJ1-2, with 7 bases aligning to TRBD1. Per the germline V gene, CDR1 is MNHEY and CDR2 is SVGAGI. V shed 5 bases, J shed 8 bases, and the junction held 8 bases outside the gene matches. The CDR3 runs 13 residues. The CDR3 bases are TGTGCCAGCAGTCCCCGGGACAGTCGGGGCTACACCTTC. This translates into CASSPRDSRGYTF.

The chain links TRBV5-1 to TRBJ1-4, with 7 bases fitting TRBD1. This CDR3 spans 15 amino acids. Trimming cost V 4 bases and J 2 bases; bases outside gene matches: 5. CDR1 is SGHRS, CDR2 YFSETQ, per germline. CDR3 in amino acids: CASSPTGVTNEKLFF. The CDR3 bases are TGCGCCAGCAGCCCCACAGGGGTGACTAATGAAAAACTGTTTTTT.

The chain employs TRBV11-1 and TRBJ1-1; the D gene is possibly TRBD1 (6 bases). This CDR3 comprises 15 residues. CDR1 SGHAT and CDR2 FQDESV come from the germline V gene (reference sequence). Trimming stripped 5 bases from V and 5 bases from J, with 18 bases between. This CDR3 is CASSTGRGGRTEAFF. The DNA of the CDR3 is TGTGCCAGCAGCACAGGGCGGGGGGGGCGTACTGAAGCTTTCTTT.

This clone turned up a few times. V and J are TRBV5-5 and TRBJ1-6; D may be TRBD1 (6 bases). CDR3 length: 14 residues. Trimming shortened V by 3 bases and J by 5 bases, and 9 bases separated the two germline ends. Germline values: CDR1 SGHKS, CDR2 YYEKEE (reference sequence). The DNA for the CDR3 is TGTGCCAGCAGCTATGCAGGGGATAATTCACCCCTCCACTTT. Amino acids: CASSYAGDNSPLHF.

The chain employs TRBV19 and TRBJ2-5, with D uncertain. The germline V gene encodes CDR1 LNHDA and CDR2 SQIVND (reference sequence). The CDR3 has 16 residues. Trimming took 2 bases from V and 0 from J, leaving 13 bases between them. CDR3 amino acids: CASSITHRGNQETQYF. Written as DNA, the CDR3 is TGTGCCAGTAGTATAACCCACCGAGGCAACCAAGAGACCCAGTACTTC.

This chain uses TRBV2 with TRBJ1-5; possibly TRBD1 for D (5 bases). The V end was cut by 0 bases, the J end by 4 bases, with 10 bases between. The V gene's germline CDR1 is SNHLY and CDR2 FYNNEI. This CDR3 region has 15 residues. CDR3 residues: CASSEALGQNQPQHF. The CDR3 region has the DNA TGTGCCAGCAGTGAAGCGCTAGGACAAAATCAGCCCCAGCATTTT.

The chain uses TRBV19 and TRBJ1-4; TRBD1 aligns across 7 bases. Trimming cost V 4 bases and J 4 bases; bases outside gene matches: 9. Germline CDR1 is LNHDA and CDR2 is SQIVND (reference sequence). This CDR3 has 16 residues. This CDR3 reads CASSTWTGMSNEKLFF. CDR3 coding DNA: TGTGCCAGTAGTACCTGGACAGGCATGAGTAATGAAAAACTGTTTTTT.

This sequence joins TRBV27 and TRBJ2-5, with D possibly TRBD1 on 5 matching bases. Trimming took off 5 bases at V and 1 base at J, with 11 bases between the two ends. The CDR3 runs 14 residues. Germline CDR1 reads MNHEY; CDR2 reads SMNVEV (reference sequence). CDR3 sequence: CASSPRQGQETQYF. The CDR3 bases are TGTGCCAGCAGTCCCCGGCAGGGCCAAGAGACCCAGTACTTC.

The chain links TRBV7-9 to TRBJ2-3, with D possibly matching TRBD1 (5 bases). CDR3 length: 13 amino acids. CDR1 and CDR2 from the germline V gene are SEHNR and FQNEAQ (reference sequence). The V gene lost 5 bases and the J gene lost 6 bases, with 12 bases spanning the gap. CDR3 nucleotides: TGTGCCAGCAGCAGCCCGACAGTGGATACGCAGTATTTT. Its protein is CASSSPTVDTQYF.

The chain carries TRBV12-3 or TRBV12-4 and TRBJ1-5; D is undetermined. Trimming took off 6 bases at V and 3 bases at J, with 3 bases between the two ends. This CDR3 spans 11 amino acids. CDR3: CASSNNQPQHF. In nucleotides, the CDR3 is TGTGCCAGCAGCAACAATCAGCCCCAGCATTTT.

The chain employs TRBV5-1 and TRBJ1-3, with 9 bases identical to TRBD1. Germline-derived CDR1 and CDR2 are SGHRS and YFSETQ. CDR3 length: 16 amino acids. V was pared by 0 bases and J by 4 bases, with 5 bases of the junction left unmatched. The CDR3 sequence: CASSLASQGAGNTIYF. DNA of the CDR3: TGCGCCAGCAGCTTGGCCTCACAGGGGGCGGGAAACACCATATATTTT.

This chain uses TRBV14 with TRBJ2-7, with TRBD1 matching 10 bases. Germline V gives CDR1 SGHDN, CDR2 FVKESK. The V segment lost 4 bases and the J segment 2 bases; nucleotides outside the gene matches: 5. The CDR3 spans 15 residues. CDR3 nucleotides: TGTGCCAGCAGCCTAGAGACAGGGGGCGCCTACGAGCAGTACTTC. It codes for CASSLETGGAYEQYF.

Of note for this clone: The junction departs from germline at one end; a sequencing error may be responsible. The rearrangement joins TRBV6-2 or TRBV6-3 to TRBJ2-1; no definite D call. Per germline, CDR1 MNHEY and CDR2 SVGEGT. CDR3 size: 11 residues. The CDR3 coding sequence is TGTGCCAGCAGTGCCTATAATGAGCAGTTCTTC. Translating gives CASSAYNEQFF.

The rearrangement uses TRBV21-1 and TRBJ2-7; the DNA was not used to check the table's D call, TRBD2. TRBV21-1 represents a pseudogene. The CDR3 totals 18 residues. In DNA form, the CDR3 reads TGTGCCAGCAGCAAAGTTCTAGCGGGGGGGACCCCTCTCTACGAGCAGTACTTC. Its protein product is CASSKVLAGGTPLYEQYF.

This sequence joins TRBV18 and TRBJ2-1; TRBD1 matches 10 bases. V lost 6 bases, J lost 6 bases, and 11 bases stayed unmatched. There are 16 residues in the CDR3. Germline V gene data show CDR1 as KGHSH and CDR2 as LQKENI. The CDR3 sequence: CASSPLMGQGTNEQFF. For the CDR3, the DNA is TGTGCCAGCTCCCCCTTAATGGGACAGGGGACCAATGAGCAGTTCTTC.